This TCR beta chain was identified in a study of identical twins. General study findings and limits: Findings depended on cross-sectional statistics rather than tracking the same donors.

This clonotype was seen more than once but under ten times. Antigen specificity is unknown. TCRdb itself ran the 5' RACE reads through MiXCR, one entry per CDR3 protein. Seen here are about 240,000 distinct CDR3 sequences, roughly 13% observed once, and the top ten hold 4% to 5%. The germline V gene encodes CDR1 DFQATT and CDR2 SNEGSKA (reference sequence). The CDR3 loop spans 15 amino acids. V shed 2 bases and J 4 bases; nucleotides not matched to a gene: 5. These data also featured in a second study, about yellow fever vaccine responses in identical twins.

This TCR was recovered from a woman aged 18-35 years in good health. Sequencing used memory (CD45RO+) T cells sorted from blood. The chain joins TRBV20-1 to TRBJ2-5, with 12 bases identical to TRBD2. The CDR3 loop is CSARLAGGGRETQYF. CDR3 bases: TGCAGTGCTAGACTAGCGGGGGGGGGGAGAGAGACCCAGTACTTC.